Listed below are T cell receptor beta chains from one sample, sequenced in a study of graft-versus-host responses after intestinal transplantation. Using immunoSEQ multiplex PCR, the repertoire was profiled, and TCRdb retains in-frame clones only, with some absent. The data contain 150,000 or so clones, about 93% of them singletons. Their target antigens are unknown. The sequences come from unstimulated CD4+ T cells sorted from spleen or lymph node cells, collected before intestinal transplant. These receptors came from a human donor who received an intestinal transplant. Both conserved end residues are part of each CDR3. Fields, in order: J gene, V gene, clone size, D gene, CDR3 DNA, CDR3 protein. The D gene is left open where the match is weak. Clone size appears in some rows only: once, few, many, or a class for an expanded clone.

TRBJ1-2,TRBV18,few,-,TGTGCCAGCTCACCACCGGCAGCAATTAACTATGGCTACACCTTC,CASSPPAAINYGYTF
TRBJ1-1,TRBV5-4,-,-,TGTGCCAGCAGCTTGAAACCGCCAAATGGTGAAGCTTTCTTT,CASSLKPPNGEAFF
TRBJ2-5,TRBV19,-,TRBD2,TGTGCCAGTAGTATAAGATCAGGGACTAGCGAGACCCAGTACTTC,CASSIRSGTSETQYF
TRBJ2-2,TRBV4-1,-,TRBD2,TGCGCCAGCAGCCCGACTAGCGGAAAGAACACCGGGGAGCTGTTTTTT,CASSPTSGKNTGELFF
TRBJ1-2,TRBV10-3,few,-,TGTGCCATCAGTGAGTACAGGTTGGACGGCTACACCTTC,CAISEYRLDGYTF
TRBJ2-3,TRBV27,-,-,TGTGCCAGCAGTTTATACCGGACCCAGCGGAACACAGATACGCAGTATTTT,CASSLYRTQRNTDTQYF
TRBJ2-1,TRBV19,-,TRBD1,TGTGCCAGTAGTATCTTAGGGACAGGGCAGCAATCTGAGCAGTTCTTC,CASSILGTGQQSEQFF
TRBJ2-1,TRBV7-2,-,-,TGTGCCAGCAGCTTGATCCATCTTAATGAGCAGTTCTTC,CASSLIHLNEQFF
TRBJ1-1,TRBV5-1,-,-,TGCGCCAGCGCCACAGGCTTGAACACTGAAGCTTTCTTT,CASATGLNTEAFF
TRBJ1-1,TRBV18,-,TRBD1,TGTGCCAGCTCACCTCGGACAGGGTCAGACAGCACTGAAGCTTTCTTT,CASSPRTGSDSTEAFF
TRBJ2-1,TRBV9,-,TRBD2,TGTGCCAGCAGCGTAGGATCCAGCGGGGGACATAATGAGCAGTTCTTC,CASSVGSSGGHNEQFF
TRBJ2-5,TRBV2,-,TRBD2,TGTGCCAGCAGTGAACAGCGGGAGGCTGGGACCCAGTACTTC,CASSEQREAGTQYF
TRBJ2-1,TRBV9,-,-,TGTGCCAGCAGCCTAAAATCGGGGAATGAGCAGTTCTTC,CASSLKSGNEQFF
TRBJ2-2,TRBV27,-,TRBD2,TGTGCCAGCAGTTTTCGGGGGGGCGCCTACACCGGGGAGCTGTTTTTT,CASSFRGGAYTGELFF
TRBJ2-3,TRBV6-1,-,TRBD2,TGTGCCACGACGGGGGGGTTAGGCACAGATACGCAGTATTTT,CATTGGLGTDTQYF
TRBJ2-7,TRBV5-1,few,-,TGCGCCAGCAGCTTTAGCGGCAACTTCTACGAGCAGTACTTC,CASSFSGNFYEQYF
TRBJ2-2,TRBV4-3,-,-,TGCGCCAGCAGCGAAAGGGCTAGTTCGAACACCGGGGAGCTGTTTTTT,CASSERASSNTGELFF
TRBJ1-1,TRBV4-3,-,-,TGCGCCAGCAGCCAATTGGCGTCCGGGAACACTGAAGCCTTCTTT,CASSQLASGNTEAFF
TRBJ2-3,TRBV7-9,-,-,TGTGCCAGCAGCTTAAGGCGGGAACCAGATACGCAGTATTTT,CASSLRREPDTQYF
TRBJ2-6,TRBV9,once,TRBD1,TGTGCCAGCAGCGTAGGCACAGGGGGCTCCTCTGGGGCCAACGTCCTGACTTTC,CASSVGTGGSSGANVLTF
TRBJ2-5,TRBV6-1,-,TRBD1,TGTGCCAGCAGTGACAATTTCGGTTCCAGGGGGGAGACCCAGTACTTC,CASSDNFGSRGETQYF
TRBJ2-7,TRBV28,-,-,TGTGCCAGCAGTTTAAAACTTTCCCTAGAGCAGTACTTC,CASSLKLSLEQYF
TRBJ2-1,TRBV4-1,-,TRBD2,TGCGCCAGCAGCCAAGGGGGGACTAGCGGATCCTACAATGAGCAGTTCTTC,CASSQGGTSGSYNEQFF
TRBJ1-1,TRBV7-9,-,-,TGTGCCAGCAGCCCGGGACAAGAGAACACTGAAGCTTTCTTT,CASSPGQENTEAFF
TRBJ1-1,TRBV9,-,TRBD1,TGTGCCAGCAGCGTGACAGGGAAGAACACTGAAGCTTTCTTT,CASSVTGKNTEAFF
TRBJ1-2,TRBV6-6,-,-,TGTGCCAGCAGTTACTCGGTGCCTCATGGCTACACCTTC,CASSYSVPHGYTF
TRBJ1-5,TRBV6-1,few,-,TGTGCCAGCAGTGAACGGGCAGACTTTAGCAATCAGCCCCAGCATTTT,CASSERADFSNQPQHF
TRBJ2-2,TRBV7-2,-,-,TGTGCCAGCAGCCCCCGTTTACAGGTGACCGGGGAGCTGTTTTTT,CASSPRLQVTGELFF
TRBJ1-4,TRBV7-6,-,TRBD1,TGTGCCAGCAGCTTTGGGCGGACAGGCCCGAATGAAAAACTGTTTTTT,CASSFGRTGPNEKLFF
TRBJ2-7,TRBV7-6,once,TRBD1,TGTGCCAGCAGCTTCACCCTAGGACAGGCCGCCTACGAGCAGTACTTC,CASSFTLGQAAYEQYF
TRBJ2-4,TRBV28,-,-,TGTGCCAGCAGCCCTCGCGGGTCCGAGGGGAAAAACATTCAGTACTTC,CASSPRGSEGKNIQYF
TRBJ2-1,TRBV2,-,TRBD2,TGTGCCAGCAGTCCTCTAGCGGGAGGGCTCAATGAGCAGTTCTTC,CASSPLAGGLNEQFF
TRBJ1-2,TRBV30,once,-,TGTGCCTGGAGTGTAAACACAGGAGTCTATGGCTACACCTTC,CAWSVNTGVYGYTF
TRBJ2-3,TRBV7-9,once,-,TGTGCCAGCAGCTTGGGCTTCCGGGACCTTCGCACAGATACGCAGTATTTT,CASSLGFRDLRTDTQYF
TRBJ2-5,TRBV9,-,TRBD2,TGTGCCAGCAGCGTAGAGGGACTAGCGGGAGCAGAGACCCAGTACTTC,CASSVEGLAGAETQYF
TRBJ2-2,TRBV19,-,TRBD2,TGTGCCAGTAGTACTAGCGGGGTCAACACCGGGGAGCTGTTTTTT,CASSTSGVNTGELFF
TRBJ2-3,TRBV30,once,-,TGTGCCTGGATTCCCGCAAACAGTGGCGCAGATACGCAGTATTTT,CAWIPANSGADTQYF
TRBJ2-7,TRBV18,-,TRBD2,TGTGCCAGCTCCCAGGGACTAGCGGATATGCGGTACGAGCAGTACTTC,CASSQGLADMRYEQYF
TRBJ1-5,TRBV28,-,TRBD1,TGTGCCAGCAGTCCACAGGGACCCGGGACAGGGGGCAATCAGCCCCAGCATTTT,CASSPQGPGTGGNQPQHF
TRBJ2-1,TRBV14,-,TRBD2,TGTGCCAGCAGCCCCCTTGGCGGGAGGCCCTCCTACAATGAGCAGTTCTTC,CASSPLGGRPSYNEQFF
TRBJ2-7,TRBV25-1,-,-,TGTGCCAGCAGTCTACCTCTGGGGGGCACCTACGAGCAGTACTTC,CASSLPLGGTYEQYF
TRBJ2-6,TRBV28,-,-,TGTGCCAGCATCCGGAGGGGCAGCCTCTCTGGGGCCAACGTCCTGACTTTC,CASIRRGSLSGANVLTF
TRBJ1-1,TRBV7-2,-,-,TGTGCCAGCAGCTTAGGTATCGACACTGAAGCTTTCTTT,CASSLGIDTEAFF
TRBJ2-7,TRBV30,-,-,TGTGCCTGGCACCAGGGAGGACAAGGTTGGAACTACGAGCAGTACTTC,CAWHQGGQGWNYEQYF
TRBJ2-7,TRBV2,-,TRBD2,TGTGCCAGCACCCCGGGGGGGGGCACTAGGGCTAGGCCTTCTAACTACGAGCAGTACTTC,CASTPGGGTRARPSNYEQYF